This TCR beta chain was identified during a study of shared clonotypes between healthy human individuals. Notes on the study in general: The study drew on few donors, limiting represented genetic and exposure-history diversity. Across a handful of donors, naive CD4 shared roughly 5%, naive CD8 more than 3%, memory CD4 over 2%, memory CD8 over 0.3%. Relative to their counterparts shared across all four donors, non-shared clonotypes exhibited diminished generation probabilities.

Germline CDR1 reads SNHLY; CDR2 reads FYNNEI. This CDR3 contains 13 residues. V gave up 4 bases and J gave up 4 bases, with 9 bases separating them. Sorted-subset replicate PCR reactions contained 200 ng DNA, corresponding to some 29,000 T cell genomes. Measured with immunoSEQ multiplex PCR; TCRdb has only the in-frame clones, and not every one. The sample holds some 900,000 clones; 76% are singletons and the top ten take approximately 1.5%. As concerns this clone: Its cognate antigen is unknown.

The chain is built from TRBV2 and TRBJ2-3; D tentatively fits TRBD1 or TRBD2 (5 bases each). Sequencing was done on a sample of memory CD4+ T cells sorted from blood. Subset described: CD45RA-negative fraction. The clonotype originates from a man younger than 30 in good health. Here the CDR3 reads CASSVGDADTQYF. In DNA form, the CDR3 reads TGTGCCAGCAGTGTCGGGGACGCAGATACGCAGTATTTT.